This T cell receptor beta chain was identified during a study of cytotoxic CD8 clonotypes in ibrutinib-treated CLL. Repertoires were generated with immunoSEQ multiplex PCR, while TCRdb's copy carries only in-frame clones and drops some. The sample shows about 69,000 clones, more than 75% of them seen only once. The clonotype was recovered from a human donor with chronic lymphocytic leukemia. Sequencing used PBMCs, obtained at disease progression, from a patient treated with ibrutinib.

The chain's CDR3 is CASSSRTGRPYEQYF. In nucleotides, the CDR3 is TGTGCCAGCAGCAGTAGGACAGGGCGACCCTACGAGCAGTACTTC. The rearrangement joins TRBV7-9 to TRBJ2-7, with 8 nucleotides matching TRBD1. The CDR3 covers 15 residues. CDR1 is SEHNR and CDR2 is FQNEAQ in the germline V gene (reference sequence). Germline trimming cut 5 bases from V and 2 bases from J; bases unmatched to any gene: 8.